The entry below gives a single TCR beta chain sequence along with its context. Its antigen is still unknown. The record originates from a study of chemoradiotherapy in HPV16-positive cancers. Overall study context: Candidate HPV-specific clones and shared TCR motifs came from a couple of HPV16-positive patients.

Study results and limitations: For HPV16-positive patients, expanding HPV-responsive T cells associated with longer recurrence-free survival.

CDR1 is SGHTA, CDR2 FQGNSA, per germline. With V trimmed by 5 bases and J by 2 bases, 3 bases remained unmatched. The CDR3 has 13 residues. The table came from immunoSEQ multiplex PCR; TCRdb's copy has only in-frame clones and leaves some out. The table has some 6,600 clones, around 79% seen once. Specimen: tumor tissue, collected from a patient who underwent chemoradiotherapy. The chain carries TRBV7-2 and TRBJ2-7, with 7 nucleotides matching TRBD1. The source of this sequence is a human donor with HPV-associated anogenital cancer. The CDR3 DNA reads as TGTGCCAGCAGCGGACAGGCCGCCTACGAGCAGTACTTC. Protein: CASSGQAAYEQYF.